The subject of this entry is one TCR beta chain. This sample stems from a study of blood T cell repertoires in COVID-19. Libraries were prepared by immunoSEQ multiplex PCR; TCRdb keeps only in-frame clonotypes and omits some of them. This repertoire shows 150,000 to 160,000 clones, about 85% found once; its top ten account for 2% to 3%. The V gene end was trimmed by 4 bases and the J gene end by 5 bases; junction bases not matched to a gene: 10. The CDR3 consists of 15 residues. In germline, CDR1 is LNHDA, CDR2 SQIVND (reference sequence). This TCR was sampled from a woman between 70 and 85 years old with acute or convalescent COVID-19. The gene calls are TRBV19 and TRBJ1-1, with TRBD1 identical over 7 bases. Specimen: peripheral blood. In nucleotides, the CDR3 is TGTGCCAGTAGTACGTCCGGAAGGGGGCAAACTGAAGCTTTCTTT. This sequence encodes CASSTSGRGQTEAFF.